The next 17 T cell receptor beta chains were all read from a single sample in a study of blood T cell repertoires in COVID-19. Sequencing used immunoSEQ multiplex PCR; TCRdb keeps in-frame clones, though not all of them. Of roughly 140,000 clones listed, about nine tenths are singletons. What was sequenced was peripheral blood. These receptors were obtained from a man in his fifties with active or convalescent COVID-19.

The CDR3 loop reads CATSRGTGENTGELFF. The CDR3 region has the DNA TGTGCCACCAGCAGAGGGACAGGGGAGAACACCGGGGAGCTGTTTTTT. This sequence joins TRBV15 and TRBJ2-2; TRBD1 agrees at 9 bases. J gave up 1 base and V 1 base, and 1 base lay outside the gene matches. The CDR3 has 16 amino acids. Germline V lookup: CDR1 LNHNV, CDR2 YYDKDF (reference sequence). The variable domain in full, with the rest retrieved from reference TRBV15 and TRBJ2-2, is DAMVIQNPRYQVTQFGKPVTLSCSQTLNHNVMYWYQQKSSQAPKLLFHYYDKDFNNEADTPDNFQSRRPNTSFCFLDIRSPGLGDTAMYLCATSRGTGENTGELFFGEGSRLTVL.

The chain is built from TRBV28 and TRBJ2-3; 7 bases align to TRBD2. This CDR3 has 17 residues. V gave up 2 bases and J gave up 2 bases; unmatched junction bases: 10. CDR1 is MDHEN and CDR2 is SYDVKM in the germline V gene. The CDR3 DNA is TGTGCCAGCAGTTTACCCGGGACGGGGGGATTCACAGATACGCAGTATTTT. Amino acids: CASSLPGTGGFTDTQYF.

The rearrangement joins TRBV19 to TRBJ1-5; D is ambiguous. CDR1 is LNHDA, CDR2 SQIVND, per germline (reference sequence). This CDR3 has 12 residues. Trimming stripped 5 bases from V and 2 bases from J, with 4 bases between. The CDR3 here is CASSQGNQPQHF. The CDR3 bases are TGTGCCAGTAGTCAGGGCAATCAGCCCCAGCATTTT. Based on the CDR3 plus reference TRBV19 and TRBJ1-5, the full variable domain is DGGITQSPKYLFRKEGQNVTLSCEQNLNHDAMYWYRQDPGQGLRLIYYSQIVNDFQKGDIAEGYSVSREKKESFPLTVTSAQKNPTAFYLCASSQGNQPQHFGDGTRLSIL.

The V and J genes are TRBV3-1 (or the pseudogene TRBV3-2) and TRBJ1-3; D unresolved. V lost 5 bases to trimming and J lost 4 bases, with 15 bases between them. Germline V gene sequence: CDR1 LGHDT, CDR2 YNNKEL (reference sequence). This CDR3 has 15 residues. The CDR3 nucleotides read TGTGCCAGCAGCGACATTTGGGCCCGGGGAAACACCATATATTTT. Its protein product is CASSDIWARGNTIYF.

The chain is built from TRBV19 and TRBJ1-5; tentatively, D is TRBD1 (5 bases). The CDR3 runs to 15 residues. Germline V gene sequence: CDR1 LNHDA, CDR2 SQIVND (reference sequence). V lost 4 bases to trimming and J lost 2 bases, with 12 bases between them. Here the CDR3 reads CASSNSGGGNQPQHF. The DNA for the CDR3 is TGTGCCAGTAGTAACTCTGGGGGGGGCAATCAGCCCCAGCATTTT.

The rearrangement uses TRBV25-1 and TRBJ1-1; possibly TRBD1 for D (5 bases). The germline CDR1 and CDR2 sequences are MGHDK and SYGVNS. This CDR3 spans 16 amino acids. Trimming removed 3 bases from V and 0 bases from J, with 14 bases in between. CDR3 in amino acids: CASSESWAGMNTEAFF. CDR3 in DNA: TGTGCCAGCAGTGAGTCGTGGGCAGGGATGAACACTGAAGCTTTCTTT.

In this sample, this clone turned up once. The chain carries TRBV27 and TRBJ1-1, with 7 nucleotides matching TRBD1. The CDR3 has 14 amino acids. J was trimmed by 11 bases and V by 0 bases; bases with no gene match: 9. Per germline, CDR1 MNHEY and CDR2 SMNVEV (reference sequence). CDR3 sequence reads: CASSLSIGGGFAFF. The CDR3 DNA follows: TGTGCCAGCAGTTTATCGATTGGAGGGGGCTTCGCTTTCTTT.

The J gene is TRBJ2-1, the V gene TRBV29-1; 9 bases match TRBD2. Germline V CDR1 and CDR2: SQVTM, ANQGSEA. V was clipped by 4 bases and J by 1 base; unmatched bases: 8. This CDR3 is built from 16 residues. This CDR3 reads CSVVLGLAGSYNEQFF. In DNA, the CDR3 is TGCAGCGTTGTGTTAGGCCTAGCGGGGTCCTACAATGAGCAGTTCTTC.

The CDR3 sequence is CASSRRQGPGEQYF. The CDR3 DNA sequence: TGCGCCAGCAGCAGGAGACAGGGGCCGGGAGAGCAGTACTTC. This chain joins TRBV5-1 and TRBJ2-7; TRBD1 aligns across 8 bases. After removal of 4 bases from V and 7 bases from J, the junction contained 10 bases not matched to a gene. CDR3 size: 14 residues. In germline, CDR1 is SGHRS, CDR2 YFSETQ.

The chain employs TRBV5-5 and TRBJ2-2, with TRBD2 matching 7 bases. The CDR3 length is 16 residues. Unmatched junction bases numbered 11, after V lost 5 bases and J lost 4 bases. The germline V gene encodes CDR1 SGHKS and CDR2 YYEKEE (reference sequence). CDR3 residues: CASSYLGRESTGELFF. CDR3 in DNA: TGTGCCAGCAGTTACTTGGGGAGGGAAAGCACCGGGGAGCTGTTTTTT. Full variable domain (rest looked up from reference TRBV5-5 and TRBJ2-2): DAGVTQSPTHLIKTRGQQVTLRCSPISGHKSVSWYQQVLGQGPQFIFQYYEKEERGRGNFPDRFSARQFPNYSSELNVNALLLGDSALYLCASSYLGRESTGELFFGEGSRLTVL.

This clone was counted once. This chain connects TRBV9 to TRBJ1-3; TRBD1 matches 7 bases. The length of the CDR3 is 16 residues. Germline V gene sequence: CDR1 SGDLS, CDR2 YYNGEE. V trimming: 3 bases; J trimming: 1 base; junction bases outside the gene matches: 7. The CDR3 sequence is CASSGTPTGSGNTIYF. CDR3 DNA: TGTGCCAGCAGCGGAACCCCGACAGGGTCTGGAAACACCATATATTTT. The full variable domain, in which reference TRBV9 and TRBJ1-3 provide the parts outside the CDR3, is DSGVTQTPKHLITATGQRVTLRCSPRSGDLSVYWYQQSLDQGLQFLIQYYNGEERAKGNILERFSAQQFPDLHSELNLSSLELGDSALYFCASSGTPTGSGNTIYFGEGSWLTVV.

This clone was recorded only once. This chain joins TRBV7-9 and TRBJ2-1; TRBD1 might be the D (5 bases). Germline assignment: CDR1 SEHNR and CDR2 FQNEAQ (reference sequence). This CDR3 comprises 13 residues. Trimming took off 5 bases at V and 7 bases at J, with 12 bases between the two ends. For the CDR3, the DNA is TGTGCCAGCAGCCACCAGACAGTAAATGAGCAGTTCTTC. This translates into CASSHQTVNEQFF.

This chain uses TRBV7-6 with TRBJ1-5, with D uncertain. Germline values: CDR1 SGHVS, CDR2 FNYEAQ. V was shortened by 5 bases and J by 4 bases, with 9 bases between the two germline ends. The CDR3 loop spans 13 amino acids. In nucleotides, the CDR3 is TGTGCCAGCAGCCCGAGCCCAAATCAGCCCCAGCATTTT. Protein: CASSPSPNQPQHF.

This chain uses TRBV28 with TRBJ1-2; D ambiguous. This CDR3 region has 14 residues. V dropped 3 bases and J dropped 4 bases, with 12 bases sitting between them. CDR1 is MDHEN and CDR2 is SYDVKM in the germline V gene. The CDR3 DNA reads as TGTGCCAGCAGTTTTATAGTCTCCGTCTATGGCTACACCTTC. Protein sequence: CASSFIVSVYGYTF.

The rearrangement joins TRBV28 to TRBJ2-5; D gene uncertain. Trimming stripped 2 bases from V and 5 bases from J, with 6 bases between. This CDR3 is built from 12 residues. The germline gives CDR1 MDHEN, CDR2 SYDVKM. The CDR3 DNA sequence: TGTGCCAGCAGTTTAGCCGGGGAGACCCAGTACTTC. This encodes CASSLAGETQYF. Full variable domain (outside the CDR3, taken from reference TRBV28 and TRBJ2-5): DVKVTQSSRYLVKRTGEKVFLECVQDMDHENMFWYRQDPGLGLRLIYFSYDVKMKEKGDIPEGYSVSREKKERFSLILESASTNQTSMYLCASSLAGETQYFGPGTRLLVL.

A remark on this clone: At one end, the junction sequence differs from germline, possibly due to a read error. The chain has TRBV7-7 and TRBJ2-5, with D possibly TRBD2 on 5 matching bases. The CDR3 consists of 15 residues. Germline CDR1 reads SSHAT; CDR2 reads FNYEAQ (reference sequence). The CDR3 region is CASSPRGRRQETQYF. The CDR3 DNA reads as TGTGCTAGCAGCCCTAGAGGGCGGCGCCAAGAGACCCAGTACTTC.

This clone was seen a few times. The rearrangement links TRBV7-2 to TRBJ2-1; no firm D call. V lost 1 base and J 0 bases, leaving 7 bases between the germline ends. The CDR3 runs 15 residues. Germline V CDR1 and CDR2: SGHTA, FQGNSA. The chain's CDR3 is CASSLDRVSYNEQFF. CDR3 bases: TGTGCCAGCAGCTTAGATCGGGTCTCCTACAATGAGCAGTTCTTC. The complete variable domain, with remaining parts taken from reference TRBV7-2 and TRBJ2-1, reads GAGVSQSPSNKVTEKGKDVELRCDPISGHTALYWYRQSLGQGLEFLIYFQGNSAPDKSGLPSDRFSAERTGGSVSTLTIQRTQQEDSAVYLCASSLDRVSYNEQFFGPGTRLTVL.